One sample yielded the 10 T cell receptor beta chains listed below, sequenced in a study of cytomegalovirus exposure and HLA in healthy donors. The primer mix had 60 Vbeta and 13 Jbeta primers. The repertoire was sequenced with immunoSEQ multiplex PCR; TCRdb's copy has only in-frame clones and lacks some. The sample records approximately 82,000 clones, less than 75% being singletons. Source material: PBMCs. These receptors were obtained from a woman in her thirties in good health and CMV-seropositive.

The count of this clone is one. This chain joins TRBV19 and TRBJ1-5; 7 nucleotides align to TRBD1. V was clipped by 7 bases and J by 4 bases; unmatched bases: 4. The CDR3 sequence is 13 residues long. Looked up from germline, CDR1 is LNHDA and CDR2 is SQIVND (reference sequence). CDR3 nucleotides: TGTGCCAGTACCGACAGGGCTAATCAGCCCCAGCATTTT. Translating it yields CASTDRANQPQHF.

This chain uses TRBV27 with TRBJ1-2; 10 bases map to TRBD1. CDR1 is MNHEY, CDR2 SMNVEV, per germline (reference sequence). The V segment lost 8 bases and the J segment 8 bases; nucleotides outside the gene matches: 8. This CDR3 contains 13 residues. The CDR3 bases are TGTGCCAGCGCCCGACAGGGGGCGGGGGGCTACACCTTC. This sequence encodes CASARQGAGGYTF.

The rearrangement joins TRBV28 to TRBJ1-1; no clear D. V was cut by 1 base and J by 12 bases, with 12 bases left in between. CDR3 size: 12 residues. Germline lookup yields CDR1 MDHEN and CDR2 SYDVKM. This CDR3 reads CASSLLPEGPFF. CDR3 coding DNA: TGTGCCAGCAGTTTATTACCGGAGGGCCCTTTCTTT.

This sequence joins TRBV29-1 and TRBJ2-1, with a tentative D call TRBD1 (6 bases). Germline CDR1 reads SQVTM; CDR2 reads ANQGSEA. The V gene lost 2 bases and the J gene lost 4 bases, with 15 bases spanning the gap. CDR3 length: 15 residues. The CDR3 DNA follows: TGCAGCGTTGAAATCCCGGGACACAAGTACAATGAGCAGTTCTTC. It yields the protein CSVEIPGHKYNEQFF.

This chain connects TRBV4-1 to TRBJ1-2; D is uncertain. Germline CDR1 MGHRA, CDR2 YSYEKL. The CDR3 runs to 15 residues. V lost 3 bases and J 0 bases, leaving 11 bases between the germline ends. Written as DNA, the CDR3 is TGCGCCAGCAGCCACCCCCCCGTAGCTAACTATGGCTACACCTTC. It is translated as CASSHPPVANYGYTF.

About this clone itself: Mismatch with germline at one junction end may stem from a read error. The rearrangement uses TRBV19 and TRBJ1-2; TRBD1 aligns across 7 bases. This CDR3 is built from 14 residues. Germline CDR1 LNHDA, CDR2 SQIVND (reference sequence). The CDR3 coding sequence is TGTGCCAGTCTGCCGCCAGACAGGGCCTATGGCTACACCTTT. It codes for CASLPPDRAYGYTF.

This chain connects TRBV5-1 to TRBJ2-5, with 11 bases identical to TRBD2. The better agreement between TRBJ2-7 and the DNA end casts doubt on the J call. Looked up from germline, CDR1 is SGHRS and CDR2 is YFSETQ. The CDR3 spans 16 residues. CDR3 coding DNA: TGCGCCAGCAGCTTGGGGGCTAGCGGGGGGCCGTACGAGCAGTACTTC. Protein product: CASSLGASGGPYEQYF.

V and J are TRBV19 and TRBJ2-7, with D possibly being TRBD2 (6 bases). The length of the CDR3 is 13 residues. V shed 5 bases and J shed 6 bases, with 14 bases lying between them. The germline V gene encodes CDR1 LNHDA and CDR2 SQIVND (reference sequence). CDR3 region: CASSGGTVLEQYF. The CDR3 nucleotides read TGTGCCAGTAGTGGGGGGACGGTCCTCGAGCAGTACTTC.

The V gene is TRBV5-6, the J gene TRBJ1-1; 7 bases match TRBD1. V shed 2 bases and J 5 bases; nucleotides not matched to a gene: 6. The CDR3 totals 14 residues. Germline V gene data show CDR1 as SGHDT and CDR2 as YYEEEE. The CDR3 sequence is CASSFETGRTEAFF. The CDR3 bases are TGTGCCAGCAGCTTCGAGACAGGGAGAACTGAAGCTTTCTTT.

This clone was counted a few times. This sequence joins TRBV30 and TRBJ1-2; the D gene is possibly TRBD1 (6 bases). The CDR3 has 14 residues. The germline V gene has CDR1 GTSNPN and CDR2 SVGIG (reference sequence). Trimming left V 2 bases short and J 4 bases short, with 14 bases between. CDR3 residues: CAWSTGLGRYGYTF. The CDR3 DNA sequence: TGTGCCTGGAGTACAGGGTTGGGTCGCTATGGCTACACCTTC. Using reference TRBV30 and TRBJ1-2 for the parts outside the CDR3, the full variable domain is SQTIHQWPATLVQPVGSPLSLECTVEGTSNPNLYWYRQAAGRGLQLLFYSVGIGQISSEVPQNLSASRPQDRQFILSSKKLLLSDSGFYLCAWSTGLGRYGYTFGSGTRLTVV.